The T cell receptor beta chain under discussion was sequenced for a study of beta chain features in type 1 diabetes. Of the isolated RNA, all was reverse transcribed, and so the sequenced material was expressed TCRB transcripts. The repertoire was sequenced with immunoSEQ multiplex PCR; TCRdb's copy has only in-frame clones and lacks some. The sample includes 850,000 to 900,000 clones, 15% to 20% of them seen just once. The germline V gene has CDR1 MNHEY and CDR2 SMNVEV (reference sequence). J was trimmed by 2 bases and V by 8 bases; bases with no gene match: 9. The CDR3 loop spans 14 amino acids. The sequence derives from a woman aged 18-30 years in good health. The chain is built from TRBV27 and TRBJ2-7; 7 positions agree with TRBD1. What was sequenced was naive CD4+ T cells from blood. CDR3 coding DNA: TGTGCCAGCCGGAAGACAGGGTCCCCCTACGAGCAGTACTTC. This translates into CASRKTGSPYEQYF.